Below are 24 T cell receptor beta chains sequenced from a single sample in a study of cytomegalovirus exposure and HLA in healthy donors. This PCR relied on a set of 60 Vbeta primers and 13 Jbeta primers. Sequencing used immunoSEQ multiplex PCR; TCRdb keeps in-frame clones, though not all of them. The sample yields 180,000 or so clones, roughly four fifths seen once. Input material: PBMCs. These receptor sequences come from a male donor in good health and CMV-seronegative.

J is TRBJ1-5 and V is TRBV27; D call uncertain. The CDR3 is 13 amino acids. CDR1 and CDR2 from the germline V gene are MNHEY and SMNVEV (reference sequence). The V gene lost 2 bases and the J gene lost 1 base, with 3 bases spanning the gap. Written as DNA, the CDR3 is TGTGCCAGCAGTTTAACAAGCAATCAGCCCCAGCATTTT. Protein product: CASSLTSNQPQHF.

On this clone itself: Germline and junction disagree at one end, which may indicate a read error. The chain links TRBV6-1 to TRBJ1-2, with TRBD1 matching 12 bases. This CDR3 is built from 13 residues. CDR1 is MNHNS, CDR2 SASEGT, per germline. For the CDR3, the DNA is TGCCGAGCGGGGACAGGGGGCGAGGATGGCTACACCTTC. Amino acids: CRAGTGGEDGYTF.

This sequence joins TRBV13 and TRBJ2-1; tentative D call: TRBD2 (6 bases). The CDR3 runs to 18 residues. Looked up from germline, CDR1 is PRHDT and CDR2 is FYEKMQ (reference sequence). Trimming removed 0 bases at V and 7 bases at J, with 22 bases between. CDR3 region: CASSLGRAGRGAGNEQFF. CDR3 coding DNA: TGTGCCAGCAGCTTAGGTCGGGCGGGGCGGGGAGCTGGAAATGAGCAGTTCTTC. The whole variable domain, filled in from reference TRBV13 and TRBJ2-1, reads AAGVIQSPRHLIKEKRETATLKCYPIPRHDTVYWYQQGPGQDPQFLISFYEKMQSDKGSIPDRFSAQQFSDYHSELNMSSLELGDSALYFCASSLGRAGRGAGNEQFFGPGTRLTVL.

The CDR3 here is CASSTSRQGTGELFF. Here the CDR3 DNA reads TGTGCCAGCAGCACGTCGCGACAGGGCACCGGGGAGCTGTTTTTT. This sequence joins TRBV7-3 and TRBJ2-2; the match to TRBD1 covers 7 bases. J was trimmed by 4 bases and V by 5 bases; bases with no gene match: 7. CDR3 length equals 15 residues. The V gene's germline CDR1 is SGHTA and CDR2 FQGTGA.

The CDR3 region is CASSQDEGMGANYGYTF. The CDR3 DNA reads TGTGCCAGCAGCCAAGACGAAGGGATGGGAGCTAACTATGGCTACACCTTC. The rearrangement uses TRBV4-2 and TRBJ1-2, with D unclear. The germline V gene has CDR1 LGHNA and CDR2 YNFKEQ. V lost 0 bases and J 0 bases, leaving 14 bases between the germline ends. This CDR3 spans 17 amino acids.

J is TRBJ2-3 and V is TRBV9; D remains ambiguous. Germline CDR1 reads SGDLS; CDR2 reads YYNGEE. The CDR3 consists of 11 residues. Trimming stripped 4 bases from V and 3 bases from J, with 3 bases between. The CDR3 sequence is CASSPTDTQYF. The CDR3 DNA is TGTGCCAGCAGCCCGACAGATACGCAGTATTTT.

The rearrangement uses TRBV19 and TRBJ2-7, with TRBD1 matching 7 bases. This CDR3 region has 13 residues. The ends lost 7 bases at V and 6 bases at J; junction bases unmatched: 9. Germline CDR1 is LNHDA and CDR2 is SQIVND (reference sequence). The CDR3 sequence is CASTERTGAEQYF. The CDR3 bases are TGTGCCAGTACGGAAAGGACAGGCGCCGAGCAGTACTTC.

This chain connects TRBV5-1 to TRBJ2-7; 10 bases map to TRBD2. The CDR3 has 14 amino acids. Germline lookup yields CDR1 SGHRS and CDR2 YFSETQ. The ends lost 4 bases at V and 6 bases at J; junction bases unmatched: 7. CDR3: CASSQLAGPGEQYF. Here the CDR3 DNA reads TGCGCCAGCAGCCAACTAGCGGGGCCCGGCGAGCAGTACTTC.

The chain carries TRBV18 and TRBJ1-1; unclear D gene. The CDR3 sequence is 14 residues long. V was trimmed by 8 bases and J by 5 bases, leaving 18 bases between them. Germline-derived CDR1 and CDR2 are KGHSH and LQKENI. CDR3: CASTSTVARTEAFF. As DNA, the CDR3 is TGTGCCAGCACTAGTACCGTCGCGCGGACTGAAGCTTTCTTT.

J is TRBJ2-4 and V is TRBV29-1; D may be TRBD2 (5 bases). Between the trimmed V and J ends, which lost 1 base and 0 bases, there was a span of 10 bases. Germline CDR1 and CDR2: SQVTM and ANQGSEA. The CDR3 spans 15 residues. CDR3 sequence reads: CSVEGPSGAKNIQYF. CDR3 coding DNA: TGCAGCGTTGAAGGGCCGAGCGGAGCCAAAAACATTCAGTACTTC.

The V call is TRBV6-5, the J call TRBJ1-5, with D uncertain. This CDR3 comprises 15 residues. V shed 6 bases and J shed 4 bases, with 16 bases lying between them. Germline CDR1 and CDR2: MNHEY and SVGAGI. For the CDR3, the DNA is TGTGCCAGCAGAACCCTAGGGAGCATTAATCAGCCCCAGCATTTT. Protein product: CASRTLGSINQPQHF.

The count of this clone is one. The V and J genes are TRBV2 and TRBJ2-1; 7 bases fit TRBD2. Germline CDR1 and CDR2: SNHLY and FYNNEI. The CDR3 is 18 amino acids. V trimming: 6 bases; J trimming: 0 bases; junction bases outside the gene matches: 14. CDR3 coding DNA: TGTGCCAGCAGCGCCGTGGGACTACGGGGGAGCTCCTACAATGAGCAGTTCTTC. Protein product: CASSAVGLRGSSYNEQFF.

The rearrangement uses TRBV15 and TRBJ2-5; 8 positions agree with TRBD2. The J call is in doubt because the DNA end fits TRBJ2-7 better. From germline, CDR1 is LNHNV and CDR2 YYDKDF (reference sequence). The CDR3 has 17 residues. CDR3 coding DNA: TGTGCCACCAGCAGAGATTTCGAAGCGGGAGTTTCAAGCGAGCAGTACTTC. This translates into CATSRDFEAGVSSEQYF.

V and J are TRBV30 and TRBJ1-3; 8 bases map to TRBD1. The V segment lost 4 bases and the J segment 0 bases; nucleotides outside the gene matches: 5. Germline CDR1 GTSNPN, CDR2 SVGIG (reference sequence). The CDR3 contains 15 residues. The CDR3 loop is CAWTTGGGSGNTIYF. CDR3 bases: TGTGCCTGGACCACAGGGGGAGGCTCTGGAAACACCATATATTTT.

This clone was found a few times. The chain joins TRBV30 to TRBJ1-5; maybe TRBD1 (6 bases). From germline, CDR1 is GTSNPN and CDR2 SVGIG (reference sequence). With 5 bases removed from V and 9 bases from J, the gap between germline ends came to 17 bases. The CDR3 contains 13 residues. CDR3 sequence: CAWGAGARGPQHF. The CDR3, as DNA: TGTGCCTGGGGGGCAGGGGCCCGAGGGCCCCAGCATTTT. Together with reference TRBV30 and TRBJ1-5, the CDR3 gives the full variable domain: SQTIHQWPATLVQPVGSPLSLECTVEGTSNPNLYWYRQAAGRGLQLLFYSVGIGQISSEVPQNLSASRPQDRQFILSSKKLLLSDSGFYLCAWGAGARGPQHFGDGTRLSIL.

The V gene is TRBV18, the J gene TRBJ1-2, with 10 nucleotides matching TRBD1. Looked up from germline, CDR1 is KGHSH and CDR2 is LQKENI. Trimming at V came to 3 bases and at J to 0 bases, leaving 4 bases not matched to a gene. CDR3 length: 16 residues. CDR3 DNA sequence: TGTGCCAGCTCACCGGACAGGGGGTCAACTAACTATGGCTACACCTTC. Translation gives CASSPDRGSTNYGYTF. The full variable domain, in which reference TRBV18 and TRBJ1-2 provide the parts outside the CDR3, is NAGVMQNPRHLVRRRGQEARLRCSPMKGHSHVYWYRQLPEEGLKFMVYLQKENIIDESGMPKERFSAEFPKEGPSILRIQQVVRGDSAAYFCASSPDRGSTNYGYTFGSGTRLTVV.

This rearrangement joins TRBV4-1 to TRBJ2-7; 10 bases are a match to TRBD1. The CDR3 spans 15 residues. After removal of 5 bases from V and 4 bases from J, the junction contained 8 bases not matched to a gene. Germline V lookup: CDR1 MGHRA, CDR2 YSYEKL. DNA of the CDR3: TGCGCCAGCAGCTCTAGGGACAGGGGCGGGTACGAGCAGTACTTC. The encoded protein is CASSSRDRGGYEQYF.

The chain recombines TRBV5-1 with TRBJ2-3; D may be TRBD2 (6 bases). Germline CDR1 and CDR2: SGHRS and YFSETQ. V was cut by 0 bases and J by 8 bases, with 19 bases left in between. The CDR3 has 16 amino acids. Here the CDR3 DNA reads TGCGCCAGCAGCTTGGTGGGTCACGGGGGTGGCGGTACGCAGTATTTT. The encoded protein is CASSLVGHGGGGTQYF.

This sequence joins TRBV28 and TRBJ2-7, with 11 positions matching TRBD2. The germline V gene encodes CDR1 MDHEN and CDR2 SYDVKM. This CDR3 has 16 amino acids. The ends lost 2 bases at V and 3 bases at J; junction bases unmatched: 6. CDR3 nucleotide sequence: TGTGCCAGCAGTTTACGTGGGACTAGCGGATACTACGAGCAGTACTTC. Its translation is CASSLRGTSGYYEQYF. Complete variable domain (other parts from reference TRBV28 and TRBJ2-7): DVKVTQSSRYLVKRTGEKVFLECVQDMDHENMFWYRQDPGLGLRLIYFSYDVKMKEKGDIPEGYSVSREKKERFSLILESASTNQTSMYLCASSLRGTSGYYEQYFGPGTRLTVT.

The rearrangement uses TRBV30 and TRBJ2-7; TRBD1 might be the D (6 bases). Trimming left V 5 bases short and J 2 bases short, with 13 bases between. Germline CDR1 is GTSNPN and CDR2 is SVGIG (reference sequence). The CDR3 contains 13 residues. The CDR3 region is CAWDRPLPYEQYF. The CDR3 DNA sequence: TGTGCCTGGGACAGGCCCCTTCCCTACGAGCAGTACTTC.

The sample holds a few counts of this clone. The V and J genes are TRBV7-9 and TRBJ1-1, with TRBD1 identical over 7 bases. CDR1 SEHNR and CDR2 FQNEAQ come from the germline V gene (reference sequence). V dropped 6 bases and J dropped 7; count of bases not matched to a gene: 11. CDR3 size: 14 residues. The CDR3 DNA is TGTGCCAGCAGTTTAACGTGGCAGGGGGGTGAAGCTTTCTTT. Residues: CASSLTWQGGEAFF.

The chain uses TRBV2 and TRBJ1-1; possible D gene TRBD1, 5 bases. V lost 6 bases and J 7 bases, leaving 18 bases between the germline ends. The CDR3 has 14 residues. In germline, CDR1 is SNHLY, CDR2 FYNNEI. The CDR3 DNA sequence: TGTGCCAGCAGGGCCGGCGTGGGGCCTGATGAAGCTTTCTTT. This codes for CASRAGVGPDEAFF.

In DNA form, the CDR3 reads TGTGCCAGCAGCTTAGCACTAGCGGGAGTTTCCAATGAGCAGTTCTTC. The encoded protein is CASSLALAGVSNEQFF. V usage is TRBV11-3 and J usage is TRBJ2-1; 11 bases are shared with TRBD2. There are 16 residues in the CDR3. Germline trimming cut 1 base from V and 6 bases from J; bases unmatched to any gene: 5. Germline CDR1 is SGHNT and CDR2 is YENEEA.

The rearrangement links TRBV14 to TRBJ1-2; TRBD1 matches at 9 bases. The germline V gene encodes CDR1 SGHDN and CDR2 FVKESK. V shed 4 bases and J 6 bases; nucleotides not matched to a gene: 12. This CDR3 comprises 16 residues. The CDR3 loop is CASSPHLGQGGHGYTF. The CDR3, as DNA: TGTGCCAGCAGCCCCCACTTGGGACAGGGTGGTCATGGCTACACCTTC.